The clone carrying this T cell receptor beta chain was detected a few times. Its antigen remains unidentified. TCRdb reanalysed the RACE reads using MiXCR and keeps one entry per CDR3 protein. The sample yields tens of thousands of distinct CDR3 sequences, 32% seen once. As to time point: patch test 1, 2 weeks after DPC sensitization. Treatment described: therapeutic diphenylcyclopropenone sensitization with weekly scalp DPC. Patients had alopecia, were aged 18 to 70, and were not pregnant. This sample is drawn from a study of human T cells and chemical hapten exposure. Study-level points and caveats: Against controls, expanded TCRs gave rise to significantly more large CDR3 similarity clusters. Donor immune responses may differ from healthy people's, since all donors had alopecia. The number of TCRs over 1 in 1000 frequency stayed unchanged after DPC.

The sequences come from whole blood, collected in connection with sensitization to the hapten diphenylcyclopropenone (DPC). This sequence was found in a man aged 35 to 55 with alopecia areata. Some clones in this sample may be carry-over from other donors' samples.

The CDR3 coding sequence is TGTGCCAGCAGCGTATCGCGGACTAGCACAGATACGCAGTATTTT. The encoded protein is CASSVSRTSTDTQYF. The J gene is TRBJ2-3, the V gene TRBV9; a possible D gene is TRBD2 (5 bases). From germline, CDR1 is SGDLS and CDR2 YYNGEE. The CDR3 extends over 15 amino acids. V lost 1 base and J lost 0, with 9 bases in between.